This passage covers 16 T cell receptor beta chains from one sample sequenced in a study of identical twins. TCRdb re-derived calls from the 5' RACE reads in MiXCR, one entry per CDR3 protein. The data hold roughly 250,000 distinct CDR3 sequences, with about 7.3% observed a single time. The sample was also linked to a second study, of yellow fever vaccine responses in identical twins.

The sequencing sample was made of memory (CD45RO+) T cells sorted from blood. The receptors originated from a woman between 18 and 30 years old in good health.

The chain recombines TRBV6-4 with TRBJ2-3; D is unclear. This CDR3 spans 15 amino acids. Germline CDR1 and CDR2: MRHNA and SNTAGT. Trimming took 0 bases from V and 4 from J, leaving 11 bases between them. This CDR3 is CASSDSDASPDTQYF. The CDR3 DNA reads TGTGCCAGCAGTGACTCGGATGCTAGTCCAGATACGCAGTATTTT.

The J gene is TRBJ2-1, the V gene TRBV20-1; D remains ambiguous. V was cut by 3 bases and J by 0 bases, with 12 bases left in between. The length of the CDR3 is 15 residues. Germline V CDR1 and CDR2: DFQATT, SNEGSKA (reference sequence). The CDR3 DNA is TGCAGTGCTAGGGGGTTGACACCCTCCTACAATGAGCAGTTCTTC. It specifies CSARGLTPSYNEQFF.

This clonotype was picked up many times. The DNA of the CDR3 is TGTGCCACCAGCAGGGACAGGCAATCATCCTACAATGAGCAGTTCTTC. It specifies CATSRDRQSSYNEQFF. The V call is TRBV15, the J call TRBJ2-1, with 7 bases lining up with TRBD1. J was trimmed by 1 base and V by 3 bases; bases with no gene match: 6. This CDR3 comprises 16 residues. The V gene's germline CDR1 is LNHNV and CDR2 YYDKDF (reference sequence).

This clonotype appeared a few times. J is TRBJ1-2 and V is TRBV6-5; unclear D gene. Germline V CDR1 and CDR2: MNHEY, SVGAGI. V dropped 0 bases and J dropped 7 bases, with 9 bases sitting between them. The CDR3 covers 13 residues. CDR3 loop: CASSYSGARGYTF. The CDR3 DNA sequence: TGTGCCAGCAGTTACTCGGGAGCCCGTGGCTACACCTTC.

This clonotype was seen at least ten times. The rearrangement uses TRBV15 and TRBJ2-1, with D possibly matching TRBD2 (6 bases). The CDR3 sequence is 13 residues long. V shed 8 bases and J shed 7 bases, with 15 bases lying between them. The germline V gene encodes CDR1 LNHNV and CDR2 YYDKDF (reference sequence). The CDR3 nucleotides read TGTGCCACCTTGGCGGGGACGAGGAATGAGCAGTTCTTC. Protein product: CATLAGTRNEQFF. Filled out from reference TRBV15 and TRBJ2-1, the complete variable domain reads DAMVIQNPRYQVTQFGKPVTLSCSQTLNHNVMYWYQQKSSQAPKLLFHYYDKDFNNEADTPDNFQSRRPNTSFCFLDIRSPGLGDTAMYLCATLAGTRNEQFFGPGTRLTVL.

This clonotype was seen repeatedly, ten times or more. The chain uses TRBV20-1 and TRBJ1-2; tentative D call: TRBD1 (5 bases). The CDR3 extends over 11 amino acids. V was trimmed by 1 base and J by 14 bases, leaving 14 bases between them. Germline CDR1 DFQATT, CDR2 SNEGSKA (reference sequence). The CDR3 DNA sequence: TGCAGTGCTAGAGTTCGGGACCGCCAAACCTTC. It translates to CSARVRDRQTF.

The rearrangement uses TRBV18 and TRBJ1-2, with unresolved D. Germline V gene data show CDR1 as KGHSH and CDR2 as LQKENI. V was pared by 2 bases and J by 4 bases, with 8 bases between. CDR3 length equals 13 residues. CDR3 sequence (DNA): TGTGCCAGCTCACCAACCGAGGGCTATGGCTACACCTTC. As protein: CASSPTEGYGYTF.

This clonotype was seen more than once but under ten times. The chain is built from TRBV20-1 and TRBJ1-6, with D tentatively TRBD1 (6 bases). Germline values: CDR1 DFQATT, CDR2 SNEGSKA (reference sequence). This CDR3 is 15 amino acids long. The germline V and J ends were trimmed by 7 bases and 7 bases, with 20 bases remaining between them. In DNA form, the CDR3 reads TGCAGTGGGTCCGGGACAACGGGAAACAATTCACCCCTCCACTTT. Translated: CSGSGTTGNNSPLHF.

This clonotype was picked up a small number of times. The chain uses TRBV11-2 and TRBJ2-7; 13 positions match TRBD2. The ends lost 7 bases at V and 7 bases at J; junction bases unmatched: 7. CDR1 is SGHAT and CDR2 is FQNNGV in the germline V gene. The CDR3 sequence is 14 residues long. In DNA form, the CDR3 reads TGTGCCAGCACCACTAGCGGGAGGGCCATAGAGCAGTACTTC. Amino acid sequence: CASTTSGRAIEQYF.

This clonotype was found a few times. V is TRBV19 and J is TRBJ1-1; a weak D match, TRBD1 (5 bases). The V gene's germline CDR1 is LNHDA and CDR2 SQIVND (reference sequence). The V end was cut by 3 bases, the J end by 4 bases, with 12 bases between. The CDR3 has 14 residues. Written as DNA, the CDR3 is TGTGCCAGTAGTATTGAGGGGTATGGCACTGAAGCTTTCTTT. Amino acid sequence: CASSIEGYGTEAFF.

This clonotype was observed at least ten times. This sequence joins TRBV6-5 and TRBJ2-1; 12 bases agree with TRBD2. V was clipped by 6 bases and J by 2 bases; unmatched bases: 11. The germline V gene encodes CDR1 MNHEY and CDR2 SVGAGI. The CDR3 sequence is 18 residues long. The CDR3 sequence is CASSLRTSGDRAYNEQFF. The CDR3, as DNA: TGTGCCAGCAGCTTAAGGACTAGCGGGGACAGGGCCTACAATGAGCAGTTCTTC.

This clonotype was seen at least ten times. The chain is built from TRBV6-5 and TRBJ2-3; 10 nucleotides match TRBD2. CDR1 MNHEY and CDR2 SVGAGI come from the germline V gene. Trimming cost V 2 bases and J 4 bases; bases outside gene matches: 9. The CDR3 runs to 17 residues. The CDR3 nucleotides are TGTGCCAGCAGTTACAAAGGGAGCGGGGGGGCCGCAGATACGCAGTATTTT. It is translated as CASSYKGSGGAADTQYF.

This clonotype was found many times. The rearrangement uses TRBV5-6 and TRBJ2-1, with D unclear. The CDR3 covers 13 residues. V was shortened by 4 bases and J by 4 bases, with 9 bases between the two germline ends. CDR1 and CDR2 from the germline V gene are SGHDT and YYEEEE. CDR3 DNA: TGTGCCAGCAGCATTCTCGGGTACAATGAGCAGTTCTTC. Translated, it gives CASSILGYNEQFF.

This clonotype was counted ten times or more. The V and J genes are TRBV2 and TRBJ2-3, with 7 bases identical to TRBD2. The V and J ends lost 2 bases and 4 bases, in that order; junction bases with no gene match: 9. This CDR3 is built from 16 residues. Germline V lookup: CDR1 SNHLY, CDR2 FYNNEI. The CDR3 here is CASSERGDRLADTQYF. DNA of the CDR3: TGTGCCAGCAGTGAACGGGGGGATAGGCTAGCAGATACGCAGTATTTT.

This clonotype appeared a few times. The CDR3 loop is CASRKGRSQETQYF. CDR3 DNA sequence: TGTGCCAGCAGAAAGGGGAGATCCCAAGAGACCCAGTACTTC. The chain employs TRBV12-3 or TRBV12-4 and TRBJ2-5; D might be TRBD1 or TRBD2, each matching 5 bases. V shed 6 bases and J shed 1 base, with 12 bases lying between them. CDR3 length: 14 amino acids.

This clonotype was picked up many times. CDR3 in DNA: TGTGCCAGCAGTTTGGACAGGGGTAATTCACCCCTCCACTTT. Encoded protein: CASSLDRGNSPLHF. This chain uses TRBV27 with TRBJ1-6; 9 bases map to TRBD1. This CDR3 is built from 14 residues. Per germline, CDR1 MNHEY and CDR2 SMNVEV (reference sequence). Germline trimming cut 3 bases from V and 6 bases from J; bases unmatched to any gene: 0.